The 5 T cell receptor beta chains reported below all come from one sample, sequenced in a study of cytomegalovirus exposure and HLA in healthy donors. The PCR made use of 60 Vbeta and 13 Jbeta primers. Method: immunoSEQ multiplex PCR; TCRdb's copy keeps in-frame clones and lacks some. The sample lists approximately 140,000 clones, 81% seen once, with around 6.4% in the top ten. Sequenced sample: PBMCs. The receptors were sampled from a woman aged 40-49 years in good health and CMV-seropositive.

CDR3 amino acids: CASSVEGQGAYEQYF. DNA for the CDR3: TGTGCCAGCAGCGTTGAAGGACAGGGGGCTTACGAGCAGTACTTC. V gene TRBV9 combines with J gene TRBJ2-7; 11 nucleotides line up with TRBD1. The CDR3 runs to 15 residues. V gave up 2 bases and J gave up 4 bases; unmatched junction bases: 5. In germline, CDR1 is SGDLS, CDR2 YYNGEE. The whole variable domain, filled in from reference TRBV9 and TRBJ2-7, reads DSGVTQTPKHLITATGQRVTLRCSPRSGDLSVYWYQQSLDQGLQFLIQYYNGEERAKGNILERFSAQQFPDLHSELNLSSLELGDSALYFCASSVEGQGAYEQYFGPGTRLTVT.

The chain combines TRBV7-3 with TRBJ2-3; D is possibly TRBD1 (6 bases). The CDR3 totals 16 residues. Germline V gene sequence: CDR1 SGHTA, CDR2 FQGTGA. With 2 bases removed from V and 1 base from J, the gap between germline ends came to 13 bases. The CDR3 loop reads CASSLDGRGGTDTQYF. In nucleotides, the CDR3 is TGTGCCAGCAGCTTAGATGGCAGGGGAGGCACAGATACGCAGTATTTT. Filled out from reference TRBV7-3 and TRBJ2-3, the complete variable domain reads GAGVSQTPSNKVTEKGKYVELRCDPISGHTALYWYRQSLGQGPEFLIYFQGTGAADDSGLPNDRFFAVRPEGSVSTLKIQRTERGDSAVYLCASSLDGRGGTDTQYFGPGTRLTVL.

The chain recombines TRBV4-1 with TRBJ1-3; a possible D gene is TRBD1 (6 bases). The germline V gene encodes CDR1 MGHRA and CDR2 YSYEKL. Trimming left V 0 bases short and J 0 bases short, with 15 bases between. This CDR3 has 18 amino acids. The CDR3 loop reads CASSQDVRTVLSGNTIYF. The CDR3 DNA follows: TGCGCCAGCAGCCAAGATGTGCGGACAGTCCTCTCTGGAAACACCATATATTTT.

Here the CDR3 reads CASSIIGRMQGAVSGNTIYF. The CDR3 nucleotides read TGTGCCAGTAGTATTATTGGCAGGATGCAGGGGGCAGTTTCTGGAAACACCATATATTTT. The chain uses TRBV19 and TRBJ1-3; TRBD1 matches 8 bases. CDR3 size: 20 residues. V dropped 3 bases and J dropped 1; count of bases not matched to a gene: 17. Germline CDR1 reads LNHDA; CDR2 reads SQIVND (reference sequence).

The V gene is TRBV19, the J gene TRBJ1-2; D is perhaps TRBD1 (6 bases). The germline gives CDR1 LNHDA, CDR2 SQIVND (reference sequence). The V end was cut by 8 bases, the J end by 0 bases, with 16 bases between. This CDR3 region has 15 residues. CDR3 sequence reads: CASQPVGTPNYGYTF. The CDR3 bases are TGTGCCAGTCAACCAGTAGGGACACCTAACTATGGCTACACCTTC.